Presented here are 17 T cell receptor beta chains from one specimen sequenced in a study of tumor-infiltrating lymphocytes in primary liver carcinoma. Production of TCR beta cDNA used around 460 ng total RNA together with a constant-region primer. Three rounds of nested multiplex PCR with slightly modified ARM-PCR produced TCR beta libraries. A C-beta reverse primer was combined with TRBV1-TRBV30 forward primers in the first two PCR rounds, and each round had ten to eleven cycles. TCRdb re-derived calls from the multiplex PCR reads in MiXCR, one entry per CDR3 protein. The profile shows about 78,000 distinct CDR3 sequences, 71% of them singletons. Unsorted bulk tissue (roughly 19-30 mg) underwent RNA and DNA co-extraction. Sequenced: liver tumor tissue from sampling region 4. The subset was: tumor region T4, right-lateral pole. Receptor source: a woman in her fifties or sixties with primary liver carcinoma and hepatitis B virus infection.

As concerns this clonotype: Germline is not matched at one junction end, which may reflect a read error. The rearrangement uses TRBV11-3 and TRBJ1-1; D is ambiguous. Germline V lookup: CDR1 SGHNT, CDR2 YENEEA. The CDR3 contains 15 residues. The CDR3, as DNA: TGTGGCAGCAACCTAACAGTAGGGATGAACACTGAAGCCTTCTTT. Its translation: CGSNLTVGMNTEAFF. Variable domain in full (rest from reference TRBV11-3 and TRBJ1-1): EAGVVQSPRYKIIEKKQPVAFWCNPISGHNTLYWYLQNLGQGPELLIRYENEEAVDDSQLPKDRFSAERLKGVDSTLKIQPAELGDSAVYLCGSNLTVGMNTEAFFGQGTRLTVV.

As to this clonotype: The CDR3 end shows no conserved phenylalanine or tryptophan, and so a read error is likely. The chain has TRBV10-1 and TRBJ1-5, with unresolved D. There are 13 residues in the CDR3. The germline CDR1 and CDR2 sequences are WNHNN and SYGVQD (reference sequence). Here the CDR3 DNA reads TGCGCCAGCAGTCAGGATAGCGATCAACCCCAGCATTCT. It translates to CASSQDSDQPQHS.

In regard to this clonotype: The missing conserved phenylalanine or tryptophan at the end of this CDR3 makes a read error likely. V and J are TRBV5-4 and TRBJ2-7; D is perhaps TRBD1 or TRBD2 (5 bases each). The germline V gene has CDR1 SGHNT and CDR2 YYREEE (reference sequence). This CDR3 is built from 15 residues. DNA for the CDR3: TGTGCCAGCAGCTCGCTTTCAGGGAGCTCCTACAAGCAGTACCTC. Translation: CASSSLSGSSYKQYL.

With regard to this clonotype: A read error may produce the germline difference seen at one junction end. This rearrangement joins TRBV11-1 to TRBJ2-7, with D unclear. The CDR3 runs to 14 residues. The germline V gene has CDR1 SGHAT and CDR2 FQDESV (reference sequence). CDR3 residues: CASNSGSRNYEQYF. CDR3 bases: TGTGCTAGCAACTCGGGTAGCAGGAACTACGAGCAGTACTTC.

This clonotype was seen ten or more times. This rearrangement joins TRBV6-1 to TRBJ2-2, with D uncertain. Germline CDR1 is MNHNS and CDR2 is SASEGT. The CDR3 spans 13 residues. Trimming pared 4 bases from V and 0 bases from J, leaving 3 bases between. CDR3 loop: CASSASNTGELFF. CDR3 in DNA: TGTGCCAGCAGTGCCTCGAACACCGGGGAGCTGTTTTTT.

A note on this clonotype: Lacking the conserved final phenylalanine or tryptophan, this CDR3 likely reflects a read error. The chain combines TRBV29-1 with TRBJ2-2; weak D call: TRBD1 (6 bases). The V end lost 7 bases, the J end lost 7 bases, and 16 bases lay between the germline ends. This CDR3 has 13 residues. CDR1 is SQVTM and CDR2 is ANQGSEA in the germline V gene. In DNA form, the CDR3 reads TGCAGCGACACGGGACACTCGGGCGGGGAGCTGTTTCTT. It specifies CSDTGHSGGELFL.

This clonotype counts as medium-sized. This rearrangement joins TRBV11-1 to TRBJ1-1; D may be TRBD1 (6 bases). Germline values: CDR1 SGHAT, CDR2 FQDESV (reference sequence). Between the trimmed V and J ends, which lost 1 base and 5 bases, there was a span of 11 bases. The CDR3 spans 14 residues. CDR3 sequence (DNA): TGTGCCAGCAGCTTAGGCAGGGGAGGGACTGAAGCTTTCTTT. This codes for CASSLGRGGTEAFF.

On this clonotype: At one boundary the junction diverges from the germline segment, which might be a read error. The chain links TRBV6-1 to TRBJ2-2, with TRBD1 as a possible D gene (7 bases). From germline, CDR1 is MNHNS and CDR2 SASEGT. The length of the CDR3 is 13 residues. This CDR3 is CASSPRGAGDLFF. The CDR3 region has the DNA TGTGCCAGCAGTCCCAGGGGGGCCGGGGACCTGTTTTTT.

Details on this clonotype: Because it lacks the conserved phenylalanine or tryptophan at the end, this CDR3 is likely a read error. It is unclear where the CDR3 begins or ends on the DNA, so no DNA is shown, and the CDR3 is as TCRdb lists it. The chain is built from TRBV6-6 and TRBJ1-2; the table's D call, TRBD1, has no DNA check behind it. Looked up from germline, CDR1 is MNHNY and CDR2 is SVGAGI (reference sequence). With termini counted, the CDR3 has 11 amino acids. CDR3 in amino acids: CVSSQTGGNTS.

This clonotype was seen a few times. This chain uses TRBV29-1 with TRBJ2-3; 15 bases fit TRBD2. Trimming at V came to 8 bases and at J to 8 bases, leaving 20 bases not matched to a gene. Per the germline V gene, CDR1 is SQVTM and CDR2 is ANQGSEA. There are 18 residues in the CDR3. CDR3 amino acids: CSIRTSGRALMVIGTQYF. Written as DNA, the CDR3 is TGCAGCATTAGGACTAGCGGGAGGGCATTAATGGTCATAGGTACGCAGTATTTT.

The rearrangement uses TRBV29-1 and TRBJ2-2; D gene uncertain. The V gene's germline CDR1 is SQVTM and CDR2 ANQGSEA. The germline V and J ends were trimmed by 4 bases and 6 bases, with 12 bases remaining between them. CDR3 size: 13 residues. The CDR3 bases are TGCAGCGTTGCCATAGCCCTGGCCGGGGAGCTGTTTTTT. Protein: CSVAIALAGELFF.

As to this clonotype: A much larger clone is a single base away; this may be a read error. The chain couples TRBV5-5 to TRBJ2-1; D is uncertain. The CDR3 is 13 residues long. CDR1 and CDR2 (germline): SGHKS, YYEKEE (reference sequence). The CDR3, as DNA: TGTACCAGCAGCTCGGACGGCTACAATGAGCAGTTCTTC. Its translation is CTSSSDGYNEQFF.

Concerning this clonotype: Lacking the conserved final phenylalanine or tryptophan, this CDR3 likely reflects a read error. The chain carries TRBV6-1 and TRBJ2-5; D is unresolved. V was pared by 2 bases and J by 11 bases, with 12 bases between. This CDR3 is 12 amino acids long. Germline CDR1 and CDR2: MNHNS and SASEGT. CDR3 nucleotides: TGTGCCAGCAGTGAATGGCGAGAGAAACAGTACCTC. It specifies CASSEWREKQYL.

As for this clonotype: An end of the junction differs from the germline gene, which may be a read error. The chain is built from TRBV20-1 and TRBJ2-3; 13 nucleotides align to TRBD2. There are 16 residues in the CDR3. The germline V gene has CDR1 DFQATT and CDR2 SNEGSKA (reference sequence). The CDR3 region is CSADSGTSGIPDMQYF. CDR3 nucleotide sequence: TGCAGTGCTGATTCCGGGACTAGCGGGATTCCTGATATGCAGTATTTT.

Concerning this clonotype: This may arise from a read error, as a much more abundant clone is one base away. The V gene is TRBV28, the J gene TRBJ1-2; D gene ambiguous. This CDR3 comprises 12 residues. Per germline, CDR1 MDHEN and CDR2 SYDVKM. V lost 4 bases and J lost 4, with 7 bases in between. The CDR3 sequence: CASSYNSYGYTF. In nucleotides, the CDR3 is TGTGCCAGCAGTTATAACAGCTATGGCTACACCTTC.

This clonotype is a singleton in its sample. Compared with germline, one end of the junction differs, possibly owing to a read error. The chain combines TRBV11-2 with TRBJ2-3; 14 positions match TRBD2. The CDR3 length is 13 residues. Germline CDR1 and CDR2: SGHAT and FQNNGV. CDR3 DNA sequence: TGTGTCAGCAGCTCTGGACTAGCGGGAGGCCGGTATTTT. Encoded protein: CVSSSGLAGGRYF. The full variable domain, its missing parts supplied by reference TRBV11-2 and TRBJ2-3, is EAGVAQSPRYKIIEKRQSVAFWCNPISGHATLYWYQQILGQGPKLLIQFQNNGVVDDSQLPKDRFSAERLKGVDSTLKIQPAKLEDSAVYLCVSSSGLAGGRYFGPGTRLTVL.

Details on this clonotype: The CDR3 does not end in the conserved phenylalanine or tryptophan, so this is likely a read error. The V and J genes are TRBV6-5 and TRBJ1-2; 10 bases fit TRBD1. Germline trimming cut 6 bases from V and 6 bases from J; bases unmatched to any gene: 13. Germline values: CDR1 MNHEY, CDR2 SVGAGI. The CDR3 consists of 16 residues. CDR3 coding DNA: TGTGCCAGCAGAGAAGTATCCGGGACAGGGGATAATGGCTACACCCTC. Amino acid sequence: CASREVSGTGDNGYTL.